The 15 T cell receptor beta chains below all came from one sample that was sequenced in a study of cytomegalovirus exposure and HLA in healthy donors (dated by TCRdb to 2016 to 2017). The receptor library was made with the immunoSEQ multiplex PCR assay. For the multiplex PCR, a mixture combining 60 forward primers for TCR Vbeta segments and 13 reverse primers for TCR Jbeta segments was used. TCRdb carries this immuneACCESS record with in-frame sequences only. Its versions omit some clonotypes, under half of them owing to an unresolved V gene in the studies checked, with the rest unexplained. For this sample the table gives about 160,000 clones, of which around 70% were detected only once. The ten most abundant clones make up approximately 4.4% of the sample. The sample was PBMCs. The origin of the receptors is a man between 18 and 35 years old in good health and CMV-seropositive.

This clone was detected a few times. The chain combines TRBV7-2 with TRBJ2-1; tentative D call: TRBD2 (6 bases). CDR1 is SGHTA and CDR2 is FQGNSA in the germline V gene. V lost 1 base, J lost 8 bases, and 21 bases lay in between. The CDR3 runs to 17 residues. The CDR3 coding sequence is TGTGCCAGCAGCTTAGGGCCCGAGCGAGGAGGGTTGGATGAGCAGTTCTTC. This codes for CASSLGPERGGLDEQFF. Full variable domain (remainder filled in from reference TRBV7-2 and TRBJ2-1): GAGVSQSPSNKVTEKGKDVELRCDPISGHTALYWYRQSLGQGLEFLIYFQGNSAPDKSGLPSDRFSAERTGGSVSTLTIQRTQQEDSAVYLCASSLGPERGGLDEQFFGPGTRLTVL.

This clone was seen more than once but under ten times. The rearrangement uses TRBV6-5 and TRBJ1-2; D call uncertain. Trimming shortened V by 6 bases and J by 6 bases, and 20 bases separated the two germline ends. The CDR3 length is 15 residues. CDR1 MNHEY and CDR2 SVGAGI come from the germline V gene. DNA of the CDR3: TGTGCCAGCAGGCTCGGACCGGGAGTCTTTAATGGCTACACCTTC. Translated, it gives CASRLGPGVFNGYTF.

The CDR3 DNA follows: TGTGCCAGCAGTGACCCCGGGGGTGGCTCACCCCTCCACTTT. Protein: CASSDPGGGSPLHF. This chain links TRBV6-1 with TRBJ1-6; D possibly corresponds to TRBD1 (5 bases). Trimming shortened V by 3 bases and J by 10 bases, and 13 bases separated the two germline ends. Germline V CDR1 and CDR2: MNHNS, SASEGT. The CDR3 totals 14 residues.

This clone was found a few times. The chain recombines TRBV13 with TRBJ1-2; the match to TRBD1 covers 7 bases. The V and J ends lost 5 bases and 3 bases, in that order; junction bases with no gene match: 6. The germline gives CDR1 PRHDT, CDR2 FYEKMQ (reference sequence). This CDR3 has 14 residues. This chain's CDR3 is CASSLRGQYYGYTF. DNA of the CDR3: TGTGCCAGCAGCCTTAGGGGACAGTACTATGGCTACACCTTC.

The chain uses TRBV5-4 and TRBJ2-5; the D gene is possibly TRBD2 (6 bases). V shed 0 bases and J shed 2 bases, with 14 bases lying between them. CDR1 is SGHNT, CDR2 YYREEE, per germline (reference sequence). CDR3 length: 16 residues. CDR3 nucleotides: TGTGCCAGCAGCTTGGGTGGGAGGCTGAATCAAGAGACCCAGTACTTC. This sequence encodes CASSLGGRLNQETQYF.

The chain carries TRBV10-3 and TRBJ2-5, with 10 nucleotides matching TRBD2. The germline CDR1 and CDR2 sequences are ENHRY and SYGVKD. This CDR3 has 17 residues. The V gene end was trimmed by 0 bases and the J gene end by 4 bases; junction bases not matched to a gene: 8. CDR3 in DNA: TGTGCCATCAGTGAGTCAGGGAGCGGGAGGGCCGGAGAGACCCAGTACTTC. The encoded protein is CAISESGSGRAGETQYF.

J is TRBJ1-5 and V is TRBV5-4; 8 positions match TRBD1. The CDR3 is 17 residues long. Germline V gives CDR1 SGHNT, CDR2 YYREEE (reference sequence). V lost 2 bases to trimming and J lost 3 bases; unmatched junction nucleotides: 10. DNA of the CDR3: TGTGCCAGCAGCTTTCGGACAGGGAGAGGAGACAATCAGCCCCAGCATTTT. It translates to CASSFRTGRGDNQPQHF.

There are a few counts of this clone. The CDR3 region has the DNA TGTGCCAGCAGCTTGGTACAGACAAACACTGAAGCTTTCTTT. It translates to CASSLVQTNTEAFF. V usage is TRBV5-4 and J usage is TRBJ1-1; D is ambiguous. CDR1 is SGHNT and CDR2 is YYREEE in the germline V gene (reference sequence). This CDR3 has 14 amino acids. V shed 0 bases and J shed 2 bases, with 8 bases lying between them.

The chain recombines TRBV18 with TRBJ2-7, with 8 bases that match TRBD1. CDR1 is KGHSH and CDR2 is LQKENI in the germline V gene. The CDR3 covers 14 residues. Trimming took 3 bases from V and 1 from J; bases not matched to a gene: 2. Written as DNA, the CDR3 is TGTGCCAGCTCACCTCGACAGGGGTCCTACGAGCAGTACGTC. It encodes CASSPRQGSYEQYV.

The chain joins TRBV11-1 to TRBJ2-7, with TRBD1 identical over 9 bases. V was pared by 5 bases and J by 7 bases, with 6 bases of the junction left unmatched. Germline-derived CDR1 and CDR2 are SGHAT and FQDESV (reference sequence). This CDR3 contains 13 residues. The chain's CDR3 is CASSPTGGKEQYV. CDR3 coding DNA: TGTGCCAGCAGCCCTACAGGGGGCAAAGAGCAGTACGTC.

The chain links TRBV7-2 to TRBJ1-6, with 10 bases that match TRBD1. The CDR3 runs to 14 residues. The junction had 4 bases not matched to a gene; V was cut back by 4 bases and J by 10 bases. Germline V lookup: CDR1 SGHTA, CDR2 FQGNSA. DNA for the CDR3: TGTGCCAGCAGCTCTGACAGGGGGCACTCACCCCTCCACTTT. It encodes CASSSDRGHSPLHF.

V usage is TRBV11-3 and J usage is TRBJ1-6, with D hard to call. The V end lost 7 bases, the J end lost 7 bases, and 17 bases lay between the germline ends. The CDR3 has 15 amino acids. Germline lookup yields CDR1 SGHNT and CDR2 YENEEA. The CDR3, as DNA: TGTGCCAGCAACTCCCAGCCGGGTGGCAATTCACCCCTCCACTTT. Amino acids: CASNSQPGGNSPLHF.

In its sample, this clone was seen once. This rearrangement joins TRBV19 to TRBJ2-2; the match to TRBD1 covers 7 bases. V shed 5 bases and J 2 bases; nucleotides not matched to a gene: 5. The CDR3 runs to 15 residues. In germline, CDR1 is LNHDA, CDR2 SQIVND (reference sequence). CDR3 sequence reads: CASSPGTANTGELFF. The CDR3 DNA reads TGTGCCAGTAGTCCCGGGACAGCAAACACCGGGGAGCTGTTTTTT.

This clone was seen a handful of times. The same CDR3 arises from other DNA sequences in this sample as well. The chain is built from TRBV29-1 and TRBJ2-1; 7 bases line up with TRBD2. The length of the CDR3 is 14 residues. V lost 5 bases, J lost 0 bases, and 4 bases stayed unmatched. Germline V gene data show CDR1 as SQVTM and CDR2 as ANQGSEA. The CDR3 sequence is CSVRGGSSYNEQFF. The CDR3 nucleotides are TGCAGCGTTCGAGGCGGGAGCTCCTACAATGAGCAGTTCTTC.

This chain connects TRBV7-2 to TRBJ1-2, with 7 positions matching TRBD1. Trimming took 3 bases from V and 4 from J; bases not matched to a gene: 11. The CDR3 is 16 residues long. In germline, CDR1 is SGHTA, CDR2 FQGNSA. In DNA, the CDR3 is TGTGCCAGCAGCTTTTTCTCGGGACAGCCCTTCTATGGCTACACCTTC. It encodes CASSFFSGQPFYGYTF.